Listed here are 27 T cell receptor beta chains from one sample, sequenced in a study of blood T cell repertoires in COVID-19. Profiled with immunoSEQ multiplex PCR; TCRdb holds only in-frame clones, not every one. The table shows 100,000 to 150,000 clones, with approximately 71% occurring only once. Input material: peripheral blood. The receptors originated from a human donor in a cohort sampled during active COVID-19.

The chain has TRBV27 and TRBJ2-7; 9 bases match TRBD1. Germline CDR1 and CDR2: MNHEY and SMNVEV (reference sequence). V trimming: 6 bases; J trimming: 1 base; junction bases outside the gene matches: 7. The CDR3 length is 15 residues. The CDR3 DNA reads TGTGCCAGCAGCAGCCCGGGACAGGGTTCCTACGAGCAGTACTTC. It translates to CASSSPGQGSYEQYF.

CDR3 amino acids: CASSAGQAYEQYF. In nucleotides, the CDR3 is TGTGCCAGCAGCGCCGGACAGGCCTACGAGCAGTACTTC. The gene calls are TRBV6-5 and TRBJ2-7; 7 nucleotides align to TRBD1. The V and J ends lost 6 bases and 2 bases, in that order; junction bases with no gene match: 4. CDR1 MNHEY and CDR2 SVGAGI come from the germline V gene. CDR3 length: 13 residues.

V is TRBV25-1 and J is TRBJ2-7, with D possibly matching TRBD2 (6 bases). CDR1 and CDR2 (germline): MGHDK, SYGVNS. The V gene lost 4 bases and the J gene lost 1 base, with 17 bases spanning the gap. CDR3 length: 16 amino acids. The CDR3 bases are TGTGCCAGCAGTGGAAGACGGGCGGGACGGTCCTACGAGCAGTACTTC. This translates into CASSGRRAGRSYEQYF.

The gene calls are TRBV28 and TRBJ1-5; 10 bases are a match to TRBD1. The germline gives CDR1 MDHEN, CDR2 SYDVKM. The CDR3 loop spans 16 amino acids. The V and J ends lost 3 bases and 8 bases, in that order; junction bases with no gene match: 10. The CDR3 loop reads CASSFIGTGVHKPQHF. CDR3 nucleotides: TGTGCCAGCAGTTTTATTGGGACAGGGGTTCATAAGCCCCAGCATTTT.

The J gene is TRBJ1-1, the V gene TRBV6-6; 7 nucleotides align to TRBD1. V was pared by 5 bases and J by 2 bases, with 2 bases of the junction left unmatched. Germline values: CDR1 MNHNY, CDR2 SVGAGI (reference sequence). The CDR3 extends over 13 amino acids. The CDR3 region is CASSDRVNTEAFF. CDR3 in DNA: TGTGCCAGCAGTGACAGGGTTAACACTGAAGCTTTCTTT.

The chain joins TRBV30 to TRBJ1-5; D unresolved. The V end was cut by 0 bases, the J end by 1 base, with 4 bases between. The length of the CDR3 is 13 residues. Germline CDR1 and CDR2: GTSNPN and SVGIG (reference sequence). The CDR3 reads CAWSVRSNQPQHF. The CDR3 nucleotides read TGTGCCTGGAGTGTGAGAAGCAATCAGCCCCAGCATTTT.

The gene calls are TRBV19 and TRBJ2-7; possible D gene TRBD2, 6 bases. Deletions cut 3 bases from V and 4 bases from J, with 13 bases between. The germline V gene encodes CDR1 LNHDA and CDR2 SQIVND (reference sequence). This CDR3 contains 14 residues. CDR3 in amino acids: CASSIPGTVYEQYF. The CDR3 DNA reads TGTGCCAGTAGTATCCCGGGGACTGTTTACGAGCAGTACTTC.

CDR3 in amino acids: CASSHLTGELFF. The CDR3 DNA sequence: TGTGCCAGCAGCCATTTAACCGGGGAGCTGTTTTTT. The V and J genes are TRBV3-1 (or the pseudogene TRBV3-2) and TRBJ2-2, with unresolved D. Trimming took 3 bases from V and 5 from J, leaving 4 bases between them. Germline V CDR1 and CDR2: LGHDT, YNNKEL (reference sequence). The CDR3 is made up of 12 amino acids.

V usage is TRBV3-1 (or the pseudogene TRBV3-2) and J usage is TRBJ2-7, with D possibly TRBD1 on 6 matching bases. Germline V CDR1 and CDR2: LGHDT, YNNKEL (reference sequence). The CDR3 is 15 amino acids. Trimming cost V 1 base and J 4 bases, with 14 bases left between them. Here the CDR3 reads CASSQVGDRSYEQYF. CDR3 DNA: TGTGCCAGCAGCCAAGTGGGAGACAGGAGTTACGAGCAGTACTTC.

V is TRBV19 and J is TRBJ1-2; TRBD1 agrees at 8 bases. The CDR3 is 16 residues long. Germline CDR1 and CDR2: LNHDA and SQIVND (reference sequence). The junction had 16 bases not matched to a gene; V was cut back by 5 bases and J by 8 bases. CDR3: CASSHLVPGGVMGYTF. For the CDR3, the DNA is TGTGCCAGTAGTCATCTGGTGCCAGGGGGCGTTATGGGCTACACCTTC.

V gene TRBV28 combines with J gene TRBJ2-1; D may be TRBD2 (6 bases). In germline, CDR1 is MDHEN, CDR2 SYDVKM. The CDR3 extends over 12 amino acids. Between the trimmed V and J ends, which lost 10 bases and 7 bases, there was a span of 14 bases. The CDR3 sequence: CATSPGGNEQFF. In DNA, the CDR3 is TGTGCCACCTCGCCCGGGGGAAATGAGCAGTTCTTC.

The V and J genes are TRBV15 and TRBJ1-2; TRBD1 is a possible D gene (5 bases). With 0 bases removed from V and 7 bases from J, the gap between germline ends came to 12 bases. The germline gives CDR1 LNHNV, CDR2 YYDKDF (reference sequence). The CDR3 extends over 14 amino acids. The CDR3 nucleotides are TGTGCCACCAGCAGAGATACGGCGGGGCTTGGCTACACCTTC. This translates into CATSRDTAGLGYTF. Full variable domain (outside the CDR3, taken from reference TRBV15 and TRBJ1-2): DAMVIQNPRYQVTQFGKPVTLSCSQTLNHNVMYWYQQKSSQAPKLLFHYYDKDFNNEADTPDNFQSRRPNTSFCFLDIRSPGLGDTAMYLCATSRDTAGLGYTFGSGTRLTVV.

This chain joins TRBV6-2 or TRBV6-3 and TRBJ1-1, with 7 bases fitting TRBD1. Germline V gene lookup returns CDR1 MNHEY and CDR2 SVGEGT. The ends lost 4 bases at V and 1 base at J; junction bases unmatched: 0. This CDR3 spans 13 amino acids. As DNA, the CDR3 is TGTGCCAGCAGTTGGACAGGGAACACTGAAGCTTTCTTT. It codes for CASSWTGNTEAFF.

The gene calls are TRBV5-1 and TRBJ1-6; 7 bases map to TRBD1. The CDR3 consists of 17 residues. Germline V CDR1 and CDR2: SGHRS, YFSETQ. V was pared by 4 bases and J by 0 bases, with 7 bases of the junction left unmatched. The CDR3 coding sequence is TGCGCCAGCAGCCAGGGACAGCCAAGCTCCTATAATTCACCCCTCCACTTT. The encoded protein is CASSQGQPSSYNSPLHF.

This sequence joins TRBV5-5 and TRBJ1-1; D not resolved. The V and J ends lost 1 base and 4 bases respectively, with 8 bases between them. From germline, CDR1 is SGHKS and CDR2 YYEKEE (reference sequence). The CDR3 has 13 amino acids. The CDR3 DNA reads TGTGCCAGCAGCTTGAGAGGGTCCACTGAAGCTTTCTTT. This encodes CASSLRGSTEAFF.

The rearrangement links TRBV27 to TRBJ1-6; 11 positions match TRBD1. The CDR3 length is 17 residues. Germline lookup yields CDR1 MNHEY and CDR2 SMNVEV (reference sequence). Trimming cost V 6 bases and J 7 bases; bases outside gene matches: 11. The CDR3 region has the DNA TGTGCCAGCAGGGCCAGGGACAGGGGGTTCTACAATTCACCCCTCCACTTT. Translated: CASRARDRGFYNSPLHF.

The V call is TRBV7-2, the J call TRBJ2-1; 7 nucleotides line up with TRBD1. This CDR3 comprises 14 residues. Germline V gene sequence: CDR1 SGHTA, CDR2 FQGNSA. V lost 3 bases and J lost 6; bases outside the gene matches: 5. CDR3 nucleotides: TGTGCCAGCAGCTTTACAGGGGTGGTCAATGAGCAGTTCTTC. This encodes CASSFTGVVNEQFF.

This clone was counted a single time. The rearrangement links TRBV5-1 to TRBJ1-4, with 7 bases lining up with TRBD1. The V gene end was trimmed by 4 bases and the J gene end by 7 bases; junction bases not matched to a gene: 7. Germline CDR1 and CDR2: SGHRS and YFSETQ. The CDR3 sequence is 14 residues long. CDR3 residues: CASSTDRVGEKLFF. The CDR3 region has the DNA TGCGCCAGCAGCACCGACAGGGTCGGTGAAAAACTGTTTTTT.

This clone came up once. This specimen includes other DNA sequences encoding the same CDR3. This chain links TRBV12-3 or TRBV12-4 with TRBJ2-7; perhaps TRBD1 as D (6 bases). The CDR3 is made up of 12 amino acids. V lost 4 bases to trimming and J lost 3 bases, with 7 bases between them. The chain's CDR3 is CASSSDSYEQYF. The CDR3 DNA sequence: TGTGCCAGCAGTTCGGACAGCTACGAGCAGTACTTC.

This chain links TRBV7-2 with TRBJ2-7; TRBD1 might be the D (5 bases). This CDR3 contains 13 residues. Germline-derived CDR1 and CDR2 are SGHTA and FQGNSA. V was cut by 5 bases and J by 3 bases, with 11 bases left in between. The CDR3 DNA follows: TGTGCCAGCAGCCCTTGGGGCAACTACGAGCAGTACTTC. Its translation: CASSPWGNYEQYF.

The chain couples TRBV12-2 to TRBJ2-5; the table's D call TRBD2 went unverified against the DNA. TRBV12-2 is annotated as a pseudogene. This CDR3 spans 13 amino acids. CDR3 sequence reads: CASRLAEEETQYF. In DNA, the CDR3 is TGTGCAAGTCGCTTAGCGGAGGAAGAGACCCAGTACTTC.

V usage is TRBV5-4 and J usage is TRBJ2-1; 7 bases agree with TRBD1. The CDR3 totals 13 residues. Germline lookup yields CDR1 SGHNT and CDR2 YYREEE (reference sequence). After removal of 2 bases from V and 6 bases from J, the junction contained 2 bases not matched to a gene. The CDR3 here is CASSFAGGNEQFF. For the CDR3, the DNA is TGTGCCAGCAGCTTTGCAGGGGGCAATGAGCAGTTCTTC. Using reference TRBV5-4 and TRBJ2-1 for the parts outside the CDR3, the full variable domain is ETGVTQSPTHLIKTRGQQVTLRCSSQSGHNTVSWYQQALGQGPQFIFQYYREEENGRGNFPPRFSGLQFPNYSSELNVNALELDDSALYLCASSFAGGNEQFFGPGTRLTVL.

The rearrangement uses TRBV12-3 or TRBV12-4 and TRBJ2-3, with 7 bases identical to TRBD1. The CDR3 runs 13 residues. Germline trimming cut 5 bases from V and 5 bases from J; bases unmatched to any gene: 4. The CDR3 DNA reads as TGTGCCAGCAGTCCCCAGGGGGTAGATACGCAGTATTTT. Its translation is CASSPQGVDTQYF.

The gene calls are TRBV5-1 and TRBJ1-4, with 7 bases lining up with TRBD1. CDR3 size: 14 residues. In germline, CDR1 is SGHRS, CDR2 YFSETQ. The V gene end was trimmed by 4 bases and the J gene end by 8 bases; junction bases not matched to a gene: 8. Written as DNA, the CDR3 is TGCGCCAGCAGCCCAAGACAGGGTAGCGAAAAACTGTTTTTT. The encoded protein is CASSPRQGSEKLFF.

Only a few counts were recorded for this clone. The V and J genes are TRBV11-2 and TRBJ1-6; D remains unclear. Germline assignment: CDR1 SGHAT and CDR2 FQNNGV. V was pared by 0 bases and J by 1 base, with 10 bases between. There are 17 residues in the CDR3. The CDR3 spells CASSLDLGASYNSPLHF. The DNA for the CDR3 is TGTGCCAGCAGCTTAGATCTGGGAGCATCCTATAATTCACCCCTCCACTTT.

The V gene is TRBV2, the J gene TRBJ1-3; no firm D call. CDR3 length equals 14 residues. V gave up 4 bases and J gave up 4 bases, with 11 bases separating them. CDR1 and CDR2 (germline): SNHLY, FYNNEI. In nucleotides, the CDR3 is TGTGCCAGCAGTGCCGAGGCGCTCGGAAACACCATATATTTT. This sequence encodes CASSAEALGNTIYF.

The V call is TRBV28, the J call TRBJ1-5, with D possibly TRBD1 on 5 matching bases. The CDR3 loop spans 14 amino acids. V shed 5 bases and J shed 5 bases, with 13 bases lying between them. The germline CDR1 and CDR2 sequences are MDHEN and SYDVKM. In DNA, the CDR3 is TGTGCCAGCAGTAAACCCCAGGGATATCAGCCCCAGCATTTT. Translating it yields CASSKPQGYQPQHF.